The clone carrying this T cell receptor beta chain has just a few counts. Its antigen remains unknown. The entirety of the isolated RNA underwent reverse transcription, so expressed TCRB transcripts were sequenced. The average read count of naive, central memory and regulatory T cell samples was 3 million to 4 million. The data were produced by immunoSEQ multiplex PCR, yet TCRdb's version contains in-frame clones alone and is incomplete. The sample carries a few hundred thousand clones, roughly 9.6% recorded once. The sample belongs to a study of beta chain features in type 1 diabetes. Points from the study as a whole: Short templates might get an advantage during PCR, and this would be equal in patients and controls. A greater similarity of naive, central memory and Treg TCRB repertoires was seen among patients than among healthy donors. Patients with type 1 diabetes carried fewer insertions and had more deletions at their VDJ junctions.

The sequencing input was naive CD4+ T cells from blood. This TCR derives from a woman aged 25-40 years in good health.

CDR3 amino acids: CASSLGQTTGELFF. CDR3 in DNA: TGTGCCAGCAGCCTGGGACAGACCACCGGGGAGCTGTTTTTT. The chain links TRBV7-2 to TRBJ2-2; 7 positions agree with TRBD1. This CDR3 has 14 amino acids. The V segment lost 5 bases and the J segment 4 bases; nucleotides outside the gene matches: 4. Germline values: CDR1 SGHTA, CDR2 FQGNSA.